Shown below are 25 T cell receptor beta chains from a single sample sequenced in a study of a mutant IDH1 vaccine in newly diagnosed glioma. The data were produced by immunoSEQ multiplex PCR, yet TCRdb's version contains in-frame clones alone and is incomplete. The table records under 90,000 clones, 60% to 85% of them present only once. Time point described: baseline, week 1 (first vaccination visit). Treatment: pre-vaccination baseline after standard-of-care therapy. The starting material was PBMCs, obtained from a glioma patient treated with radiotherapy, temozolomide or both. The receptors were gathered from a man in his fifties with glioma.

V and J are TRBV29-1 and TRBJ1-4; tentative D call: TRBD1 (6 bases). Trimming pared 7 bases from V and 12 bases from J, leaving 21 bases between. The germline V gene has CDR1 SQVTM and CDR2 ANQGSEA. This CDR3 has 13 amino acids. The CDR3 is CSGCRDTDSELFF. The CDR3 DNA follows: TGCAGCGGGTGCCGGGACACCGATTCGGAACTGTTTTTT.

At least ten counts were recorded for this clone. This rearrangement joins TRBV6-1 to TRBJ1-6; D is possibly TRBD1 (5 bases). The CDR3 covers 17 residues. V was cut by 4 bases and J by 0 bases, with 13 bases left in between. The germline V gene has CDR1 MNHNS and CDR2 SASEGT. The CDR3 DNA sequence: TGTGCCAGCAGTGGGGGGGGATTCGGCTCCTATAATTCACCCCTCCACTTT. This translates into CASSGGGFGSYNSPLHF.

As concerns this clone: This sample includes further DNA sequences coding for the same CDR3. The chain links TRBV5-1 to TRBJ2-1; D gene ambiguous. V was pared by 1 base and J by 4 bases, with 6 bases between. CDR3 size: 13 residues. Germline CDR1 is SGHRS and CDR2 is YFSETQ. Here the CDR3 reads CASSLSSYNEQFF. DNA of the CDR3: TGCGCCAGCAGCTTGTCCTCATACAATGAGCAGTTCTTC.

V is TRBV9 and J is TRBJ2-1, with TRBD2 matching over 11 bases. Germline CDR1 is SGDLS and CDR2 is YYNGEE. The V and J ends lost 4 bases and 0 bases, in that order; junction bases with no gene match: 6. The CDR3 runs 17 residues. CDR3 sequence (DNA): TGTGCCAGCAGCCCTGGGACTAGCGGAAGCTCCTACAATGAGCAGTTCTTC. Translating gives CASSPGTSGSSYNEQFF.

This rearrangement joins TRBV18 to TRBJ1-1, with D tentatively TRBD1 (5 bases). The germline gives CDR1 KGHSH, CDR2 LQKENI. The CDR3 contains 15 residues. The germline V and J ends were trimmed by 6 bases and 2 bases, with 16 bases remaining between them. In DNA form, the CDR3 reads TGTGCCAGCTCTGGCGACCCCGGGGGAAACACTGAAGCTTTCTTT. This encodes CASSGDPGGNTEAFF.

The V gene is TRBV19, the J gene TRBJ1-3; D is ambiguous. This CDR3 has 17 amino acids. Germline loops: CDR1 LNHDA, CDR2 SQIVND (reference sequence). V was pared by 0 bases and J by 4 bases, with 16 bases between. The CDR3 nucleotides are TGTGCCAGTAGTATAGAGATAGGGCGCTGGTCCGGAAACACCATATATTTT. Protein sequence: CASSIEIGRWSGNTIYF.

The chain is built from TRBV7-2 and TRBJ2-1; D may be TRBD1 or TRBD2 (5 bases each). From germline, CDR1 is SGHTA and CDR2 FQGNSA. This CDR3 contains 14 residues. V lost 1 base, J lost 9 bases, and 13 bases lay in between. The CDR3 DNA is TGTGCCAGCAGCTTAGTGACTCTTGGGGGTGAGCAGTTCTTC. Protein product: CASSLVTLGGEQFF.

This sequence joins TRBV7-2 and TRBJ1-5; D is perhaps TRBD1 (5 bases). From germline, CDR1 is SGHTA and CDR2 FQGNSA. This CDR3 is 14 amino acids long. The germline V and J ends were trimmed by 5 bases and 7 bases, with 15 bases remaining between them. CDR3 bases: TGTGCCAGCAGCCTCCCCGGGGGAGGACAGCCCCAGCATTTT. The encoded protein is CASSLPGGGQPQHF.

In its sample, this clone was seen once. The chain is built from TRBV2 and TRBJ1-5, with 10 positions matching TRBD1. The CDR3 is 14 amino acids. Trimming at V came to 5 bases and at J to 7 bases, leaving 5 bases not matched to a gene. Germline-derived CDR1 and CDR2 are SNHLY and FYNNEI. The CDR3 region is CASSRQGAGQPQHF. For the CDR3, the DNA is TGTGCCAGCAGTCGACAGGGGGCAGGACAGCCCCAGCATTTT.

The rearrangement uses TRBV5-4 and TRBJ2-3; D is unresolved. The V gene lost 4 bases and the J gene lost 2 bases, with 8 bases spanning the gap. The CDR3 length is 13 residues. In germline, CDR1 is SGHNT, CDR2 YYREEE (reference sequence). This CDR3 reads CASSPPDTDTQYF. CDR3 DNA sequence: TGTGCCAGCAGCCCGCCTGACACAGATACGCAGTATTTT.

The chain is built from TRBV5-6 and TRBJ2-7; D gene uncertain. CDR1 is SGHDT, CDR2 YYEEEE, per germline. V was shortened by 1 base and J by 2 bases, with 7 bases between the two germline ends. The CDR3 has 13 residues. CDR3 amino acids: CASSLTVTYEQYF. CDR3 DNA sequence: TGTGCCAGCAGCTTGACGGTGACCTACGAGCAGTACTTC.

This chain links TRBV29-1 with TRBJ1-2; D is perhaps TRBD1 (5 bases). Germline V CDR1 and CDR2: SQVTM, ANQGSEA. V was pared by 4 bases and J by 3 bases, with 9 bases between. This CDR3 spans 12 amino acids. In DNA, the CDR3 is TGCAGCGTTGCGCAGGGAGACTATGGCTACACCTTC. Amino acid sequence: CSVAQGDYGYTF.

The sample holds many counts of this clone. The V and J genes are TRBV7-2 and TRBJ2-7; 9 bases align to TRBD1. CDR3 length: 14 residues. Looked up from germline, CDR1 is SGHTA and CDR2 is FQGNSA. The V gene end was trimmed by 5 bases and the J gene end by 4 bases; junction bases not matched to a gene: 6. Here the CDR3 reads CASSPGTGIYEQYF. The CDR3 nucleotides are TGTGCCAGCAGCCCCGGGACAGGGATATACGAGCAGTACTTC.

The chain uses TRBV5-4 and TRBJ1-2; the D is unclear. Trimming left V 0 bases short and J 3 bases short, with 9 bases between. The germline V gene encodes CDR1 SGHNT and CDR2 YYREEE (reference sequence). The CDR3 loop spans 14 amino acids. The CDR3 DNA reads as TGTGCCAGCAGCTTGGGTCCGGAGTACTATGGCTACACCTTC. As protein: CASSLGPEYYGYTF.

The rearrangement links TRBV5-1 to TRBJ2-3; D perhaps matches TRBD2 (5 bases). The V end was cut by 0 bases, the J end by 5 bases, with 10 bases between. This CDR3 contains 14 residues. CDR1 SGHRS and CDR2 YFSETQ come from the germline V gene. CDR3 region: CASSLEAAEDTQYF. The CDR3 DNA is TGCGCCAGCAGCTTGGAAGCAGCGGAAGATACGCAGTATTTT.

This rearrangement joins TRBV19 to TRBJ1-1, with D unresolved. CDR1 is LNHDA and CDR2 is SQIVND in the germline V gene (reference sequence). V was cut by 5 bases and J by 2 bases, with 9 bases left in between. This CDR3 spans 13 amino acids. CDR3 DNA: TGTGCCAGTAGTGTGACGGTAAACACTGAAGCTTTCTTT. It encodes CASSVTVNTEAFF.

This chain joins TRBV6-6 and TRBJ1-1; 8 bases are a match to TRBD1. This CDR3 contains 15 residues. The V gene end was trimmed by 6 bases and the J gene end by 5 bases; junction bases not matched to a gene: 11. Germline V gene sequence: CDR1 MNHNY, CDR2 SVGAGI (reference sequence). CDR3 DNA sequence: TGTGCCAGCAGCAATTCCAGGGGGCTGGGTACTGAAGCTTTCTTT. Translating it yields CASSNSRGLGTEAFF.

The chain joins TRBV18 to TRBJ2-2; D gene unclear. CDR3 length equals 13 residues. Germline loops: CDR1 KGHSH, CDR2 LQKENI. V was cut by 4 bases and J by 3 bases, with 6 bases left in between. The CDR3 region is CASSQQHTGELFF. The CDR3 DNA reads as TGTGCCAGCTCACAGCAGCACACCGGGGAGCTGTTTTTT.

CDR3 coding DNA: TGTGCCAGCAGTGAGCAGGGATGGACCGGGGAGCTGTTTTTT. It is translated as CASSEQGWTGELFF. This chain joins TRBV25-1 and TRBJ2-2; a weak D match, TRBD1 (5 bases). The CDR3 covers 14 residues. The V end was cut by 3 bases, the J end by 5 bases, with 10 bases between. Per the germline V gene, CDR1 is MGHDK and CDR2 is SYGVNS. Full variable domain (outside the CDR3, taken from reference TRBV25-1 and TRBJ2-2): EADIYQTPRYLVIGTGKKITLECSQTMGHDKMYWYQQDPGMELHLIHYSYGVNSTEKGDLSSESTVSRIRTEHFPLTLESARPSHTSQYLCASSEQGWTGELFFGEGSRLTVL.

This clone was found once. The J gene is TRBJ1-2, the V gene TRBV25-1, with TRBD1 identical over 7 bases. Germline CDR1 reads MGHDK; CDR2 reads SYGVNS. The CDR3 covers 13 residues. Germline trimming cut 5 bases from V and 6 bases from J; bases unmatched to any gene: 6. The CDR3 here is CASSYTGVHGYTF. For the CDR3, the DNA is TGTGCCAGCAGTTATACAGGGGTGCATGGCTACACCTTC.

The V call is TRBV7-2, the J call TRBJ2-7; possible D gene TRBD2, 6 bases. Per the germline V gene, CDR1 is SGHTA and CDR2 is FQGNSA. The CDR3 totals 14 residues. Trimming cost V 1 base and J 2 bases, with 9 bases left between them. The CDR3 DNA reads as TGTGCCAGCAGCTTAGAGCGGGCGACCTACGAGCAGTACTTC. Protein product: CASSLERATYEQYF.

This clone was recorded once. V usage is TRBV4-1 and J usage is TRBJ2-2, with TRBD2 matching over 10 bases. V shed 5 bases and J 7 bases; nucleotides not matched to a gene: 7. CDR3 length equals 15 residues. In germline, CDR1 is MGHRA, CDR2 YSYEKL. The CDR3 is CASSTAGGRLGELFF. The CDR3 DNA reads TGCGCCAGCAGCACAGCGGGAGGGAGGCTCGGGGAGCTGTTTTTT.

This chain joins TRBV23-1 and TRBJ1-3, with D possibly TRBD1 on 6 matching bases. TRBV23-1 is sorted into the ORF group, with uncertain function. V was trimmed by 6 bases and J by 0 bases, leaving 15 bases between them. This CDR3 is 16 amino acids long. CDR3 region: CASSPRGFGSGNTIYF. The CDR3 coding sequence is TGCGCCAGCAGCCCCAGGGGATTTGGCTCTGGAAACACCATATATTTT.

The chain carries TRBV6-5 and TRBJ2-7, with a weak D call TRBD2 (6 bases). Trimming shortened V by 5 bases and J by 1 base, and 9 bases separated the two germline ends. Germline-derived CDR1 and CDR2 are MNHEY and SVGAGI. The CDR3 consists of 13 residues. The CDR3 DNA sequence: TGTGCCAGCAGTCGCGGGACGTCCTACGAGCAGTACTTC. It specifies CASSRGTSYEQYF.

The CDR3 is CASSRIAGTGQPQHF. As DNA, the CDR3 is TGTGCCAGTAGCCGAATCGCGGGAACGGGGCAGCCCCAGCATTTT. The chain is built from TRBV19 and TRBJ1-5, with D uncertain. Trimming took 6 bases from V and 7 from J, leaving 19 bases between them. Per germline, CDR1 LNHDA and CDR2 SQIVND (reference sequence). The CDR3 runs to 15 residues.